This TCR beta chain was retrieved from a study of blood T cell repertoires in COVID-19. The V end lost 4 bases, the J end lost 4 bases, and 20 bases lay between the germline ends. CDR3 length: 16 amino acids. Per the germline V gene, CDR1 is SGDLS and CDR2 is YYNGEE. Per the original data handling: Amplification from reference gene primers served as the basis for estimated nucleated cell counts. Using immunoSEQ multiplex PCR, the repertoire was profiled, and TCRdb retains in-frame clones only, with some absent. Clone size and V and J calls were adopted from that table, with D and trimming inferred from the DNA. The sample lists fewer than 200,000 clones; roughly 90% were seen once.

The sequenced sample was peripheral blood. The TCR was taken from a man aged 45-60 years with acute or convalescent COVID-19. The chain couples TRBV9 to TRBJ1-2; maybe TRBD1 (5 bases). The CDR3 nucleotides are TGTGCCAGCAGCCTAAGTCCGGACATTAGGGTCTATGGCTACACCTTC. Translating gives CASSLSPDIRVYGYTF.